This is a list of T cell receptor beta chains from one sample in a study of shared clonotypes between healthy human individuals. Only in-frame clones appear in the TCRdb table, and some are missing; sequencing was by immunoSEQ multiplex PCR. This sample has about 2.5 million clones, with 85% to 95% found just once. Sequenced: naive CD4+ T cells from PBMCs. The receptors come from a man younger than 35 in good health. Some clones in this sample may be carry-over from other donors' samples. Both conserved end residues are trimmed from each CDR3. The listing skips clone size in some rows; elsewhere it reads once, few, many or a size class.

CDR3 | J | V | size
ASSYALGRRNEKLF | TRBJ1-4 | TRBV6-6 | once
ASSYRGYT | TRBJ1-2 | TRBV6-6 | -
ASSPLDNRIY | TRBJ1-3 | TRBV28 | -
ASSYRGQSTGELF | TRBJ2-2 | TRBV6-5 | -
ASGPTGTAYGYT | TRBJ1-2 | TRBV19 | -
ASTYLIGQPSTEAF | TRBJ1-1 | TRBV19 | -
ASSQAPGQGAGAF | TRBJ1-1 | TRBV4-1 | -
ASSPWHSGANVLT | TRBJ2-6 | TRBV9 | -
ASSDNVNQPQH | TRBJ1-5 | TRBV6-1 | -
ATSTRRDNQPQH | TRBJ1-5 | TRBV15 | -
SVEGTGRYEQY | TRBJ2-7 | TRBV29-1 | -
AISDQRDSYNEQF | TRBJ2-1 | TRBV10-3 | once
ASSLRSASGTYEQY | TRBJ2-7 | TRBV11-2 | -
ASSFLWVGTGELF | TRBJ2-2 | TRBV27 | -
ASSLAGSTGRQPQH | TRBJ1-5 | TRBV7-8 | -
ASSLAGQGDEQF | TRBJ2-1 | TRBV7-6 | -
ASSLYPGQGEGGELF | TRBJ2-2 | TRBV7-3 | -
AWITFLNTGELF | TRBJ2-2 | TRBV30 | -
ASSARDRGIGGYT | TRBJ1-2 | TRBV6-1 | -
SVEVKRDRGWHEQF | TRBJ2-1 | TRBV29-1 | -
ASSPLRGLDEQY | TRBJ2-7 | TRBV18 | -
ASRNSVRNEQF | TRBJ2-1 | TRBV28 | -
ASSPLGGRLAGARSYNEQF | TRBJ2-1 | TRBV7-3 | once
ASSHRNPGPGSYNEQF | TRBJ2-1 | TRBV4-2 | -
ASSLRPQSYEQY | TRBJ2-7 | TRBV27 | -
ASKRTSRENEQF | TRBJ2-1 | TRBV5-1 | once
ATSFLPAGSGYT | TRBJ1-2 | TRBV15 | once
ASGLAGGTDTQY | TRBJ2-3 | TRBV12-5 | -
ASRPTSGRASEQF | TRBJ2-1 | TRBV5-1 | -
ASSSTDSYEQY | TRBJ2-7 | TRBV5-4 | -
ASGAGLPRREQY | TRBJ2-7 | TRBV28 | -
ASSRQGSYEQY | TRBJ2-7 | TRBV6-1 | -
ASSRGQGRYEQY | TRBJ2-7 | TRBV7-2 | once
ASSLAGQGSALRA | TRBJ1-1 | TRBV7-9 | -
ASSTGTGGNEQF | TRBJ2-1 | TRBV5-1 | once
ASGKGAGYQETQY | TRBJ2-5 | TRBV5-1 | -
ASSRVSSYEQY | TRBJ2-7 | TRBV11-2 | -
ASSEGLAVAQY | TRBJ2-5 | TRBV9 | -
ASSIAARGDYGYT | TRBJ1-2 | TRBV19 | -
ASSGDWAPYNEQF | TRBJ2-1 | TRBV9 | -
ASSSYYRDFYGYT | TRBJ1-2 | TRBV28 | -